The clone carrying this T cell receptor (beta chain) was recorded a few times. Its target is not known. Then a second PCR, running roughly 7 to 11 cycles, was carried out with a sample-barcoded 5' primer and a J-beta primer mix. TCRdb reprocessed the 5' RACE reads with MiXCR, giving one entry per CDR3 protein. The table shows over 1,500,000 distinct CDR3 sequences, with around half occurring only once. These data originate in a study of blood T cells in healthy people across ages. Study results and limitations: Without sorted subsets, naive and antigen-experienced compartments could not be conclusively compared. CMV infection status of these donors was not known.

The sequencing sample was made of blood. This receptor was identified in a middle-aged woman in good health.

The chain's CDR3 is CASSLSLAVSYNEQFF. The CDR3 DNA is TGTGCCAGCAGTTTATCCCTAGCGGTCTCCTACAATGAGCAGTTCTTC. The V and J genes are TRBV27 and TRBJ2-1; 7 bases are shared with TRBD2. Looked up from germline, CDR1 is MNHEY and CDR2 is SMNVEV (reference sequence). V lost 0 bases to trimming and J lost 0 bases; unmatched junction nucleotides: 2. The CDR3 sequence is 16 residues long.